The 10 T cell receptor beta chains below all came from one sample that was sequenced in a study of cytomegalovirus exposure and HLA in healthy donors. The PCR was carried out with 60 Vbeta primers and 13 Jbeta primers. Measured with immunoSEQ multiplex PCR; TCRdb has only the in-frame clones, and not every one. The sample includes over 120,000 clones, around four fifths of them seen just once. The specimen sequenced was PBMCs. The receptor source for this set is a female donor in good health and CMV-seronegative.

The rearrangement links TRBV5-3 to TRBJ1-3; D gene ambiguous. TRBV5-3 is assigned to the ORF class and has an uncertain function. The CDR3 spans 13 residues. Deletions cut 0 bases from V and 2 bases from J, with 3 bases between. CDR3 coding DNA: TGTGCCAGAAGCTTGGCTACTGGAAACACCATATATTTT. Amino acid sequence: CARSLATGNTIYF.

The J gene is TRBJ1-2, the V gene TRBV2; 8 nucleotides line up with TRBD1. From germline, CDR1 is SNHLY and CDR2 FYNNEI. CDR3 length: 13 amino acids. Unmatched junction bases numbered 8, after V lost 7 bases and J lost 7 bases. The CDR3 region has the DNA TGTGCCAGCATTAGCGACAGGGGAGGTGGCTACACCTTC. It yields the protein CASISDRGGGYTF.

This clone occurred once. The genes are TRBV6-5 and TRBJ2-7; 7 nucleotides align to TRBD2. The J segment lost 2 bases and the V segment lost 4 bases, leaving 8 bases of the junction unmatched. Looked up from germline, CDR1 is MNHEY and CDR2 is SVGAGI. The CDR3 sequence is 15 residues long. For the CDR3, the DNA is TGTGCCAGCAGTTCCTCTACGGGAGGCACCTACGAGCAGTACTTC. Translation gives CASSSSTGGTYEQYF.

Of note for this clone: One junction end disagrees with the germline gene, perhaps due to a read error. The chain combines TRBV7-9 with TRBJ2-1; 8 bases are shared with TRBD2. Germline CDR1 and CDR2: SEHNR and FQNEAQ (reference sequence). The CDR3 totals 18 residues. The CDR3: CSSSLGRPGTSSYNEQFF. The CDR3 coding sequence is TGTTCCAGCAGCTTAGGAAGGCCAGGGACTAGCTCCTACAATGAGCAGTTCTTC. The full variable domain, rest sourced from reference TRBV7-9 and TRBJ2-1, is DTGVSQNPRHKITKRGQNVTFRCDPISEHNRLYWYRQTLGQGPEFLTYFQNEAQLEKSRLLSDRFSAERPKGSFSTLEIQRTEQGDSAMYLCSSSLGRPGTSSYNEQFFGPGTRLTVL.

This clone appeared a few times. The chain combines TRBV5-1 with TRBJ1-1; 10 bases are a match to TRBD1. Losses at the gene ends were 5 bases for V and 5 bases for J; bases not matched to a gene: 6. CDR1 and CDR2 from the germline V gene are SGHRS and YFSETQ. The CDR3 consists of 14 residues. As DNA, the CDR3 is TGCGCCAGCAGTCCCGGACAGGGGGGGACTGAAGCTTTCTTT. It is translated as CASSPGQGGTEAFF.

The chain has TRBV2 and TRBJ2-3, with TRBD2 matching over 9 bases. Germline-derived CDR1 and CDR2 are SNHLY and FYNNEI. V dropped 4 bases and J dropped 1; count of bases not matched to a gene: 12. The CDR3 runs 18 residues. The chain's CDR3 is CASSGDSGRIFRTDTQYF. CDR3 bases: TGTGCCAGCAGTGGGGATAGCGGGAGAATTTTTCGCACAGATACGCAGTATTTT.

The rearrangement links TRBV5-1 to TRBJ2-7; D is possibly TRBD1 (6 bases). Trimming cost V 3 bases and J 1 base, with 11 bases left between them. Germline V gene data show CDR1 as SGHRS and CDR2 as YFSETQ. The CDR3 totals 14 residues. CDR3 DNA: TGCGCCAGCAGCTCCCAGGGGTCTTCCTACGAGCAGTACTTC. It translates to CASSSQGSSYEQYF.

J is TRBJ2-5 and V is TRBV13, with TRBD2 identical over 8 bases. This CDR3 is built from 19 residues. V lost 0 bases, J lost 5 bases, and 17 bases stayed unmatched. In germline, CDR1 is PRHDT, CDR2 FYEKMQ (reference sequence). CDR3 nucleotide sequence: TGTGCCAGCAGCTTAGGCCGGACGGTTGGCGGGGGGCCCCCCGAGACCCAGTACTTC. Protein: CASSLGRTVGGGPPETQYF.

The rearrangement links TRBV6-1 to TRBJ2-7; D is unclear. Trimming took 5 bases from V and 3 from J, leaving 8 bases between them. Germline CDR1 and CDR2: MNHNS and SASEGT. CDR3 length: 12 amino acids. For the CDR3, the DNA is TGTGCCAGCAGTAACGCAGGCTACGAGCAGTACTTC. It yields the protein CASSNAGYEQYF.

The chain recombines TRBV11-2 with TRBJ2-7, with D perhaps TRBD2 (6 bases). The germline gives CDR1 SGHAT, CDR2 FQNNGV. The CDR3 length is 14 residues. V lost 5 bases to trimming and J lost 6 bases, with 17 bases between them. The CDR3 is CASSGGRLVREQYF. The CDR3 bases are TGTGCCAGCAGCGGAGGCCGACTAGTCCGCGAGCAGTACTTC.